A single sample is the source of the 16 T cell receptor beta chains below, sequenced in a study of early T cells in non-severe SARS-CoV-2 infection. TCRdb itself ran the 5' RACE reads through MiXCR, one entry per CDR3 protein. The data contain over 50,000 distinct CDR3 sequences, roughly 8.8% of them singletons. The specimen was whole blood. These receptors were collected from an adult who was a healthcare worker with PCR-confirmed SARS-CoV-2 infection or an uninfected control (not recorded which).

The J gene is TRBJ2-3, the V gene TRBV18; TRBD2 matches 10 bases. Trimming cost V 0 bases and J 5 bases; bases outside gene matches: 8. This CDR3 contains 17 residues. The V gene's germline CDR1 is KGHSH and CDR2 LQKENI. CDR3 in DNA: TGTGCCAGCTCACCACCGATTAGCGGGGGGATCGTAGATACGCAGTATTTT. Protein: CASSPPISGGIVDTQYF.

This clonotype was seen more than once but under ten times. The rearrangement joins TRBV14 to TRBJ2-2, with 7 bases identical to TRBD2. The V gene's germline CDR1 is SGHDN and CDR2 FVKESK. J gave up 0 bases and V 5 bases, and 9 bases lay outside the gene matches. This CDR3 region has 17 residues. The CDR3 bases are TGTGCCAGCAGCGGGCGGCTAGCGGTCCCGAACACCGGGGAGCTGTTTTTT. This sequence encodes CASSGRLAVPNTGELFF. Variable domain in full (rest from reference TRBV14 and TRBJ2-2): EAGVTQFPSHSVIEKGQTVTLRCDPISGHDNLYWYRRVMGKEIKFLLHFVKESKQDESGMPNNRFLAERTGGTYSTLKVQPAELEDSGVYFCASSGRLAVPNTGELFFGEGSRLTVL.

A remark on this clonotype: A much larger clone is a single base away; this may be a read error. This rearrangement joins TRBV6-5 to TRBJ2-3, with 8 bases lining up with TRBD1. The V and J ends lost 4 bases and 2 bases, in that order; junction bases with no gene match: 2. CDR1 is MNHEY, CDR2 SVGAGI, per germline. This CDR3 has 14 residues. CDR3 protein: CASSFQGATDTQYF. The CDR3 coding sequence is TGTGCCAGCAGTTTCCAGGGGGCCACAGATACGCAGTATTTT.

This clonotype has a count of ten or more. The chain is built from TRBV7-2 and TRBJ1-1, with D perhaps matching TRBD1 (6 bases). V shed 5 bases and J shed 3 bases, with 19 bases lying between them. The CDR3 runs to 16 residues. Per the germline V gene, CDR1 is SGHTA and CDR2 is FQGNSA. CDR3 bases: TGTGCCAGCAGCCCACGTACAGGGAGGGGGGACACTGAAGCTTTCTTT. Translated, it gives CASSPRTGRGDTEAFF. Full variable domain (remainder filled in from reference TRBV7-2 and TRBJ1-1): GAGVSQSPSNKVTEKGKDVELRCDPISGHTALYWYRQSLGQGLEFLIYFQGNSAPDKSGLPSDRFSAERTGGSVSTLTIQRTQQEDSAVYLCASSPRTGRGDTEAFFGQGTRLTVV.

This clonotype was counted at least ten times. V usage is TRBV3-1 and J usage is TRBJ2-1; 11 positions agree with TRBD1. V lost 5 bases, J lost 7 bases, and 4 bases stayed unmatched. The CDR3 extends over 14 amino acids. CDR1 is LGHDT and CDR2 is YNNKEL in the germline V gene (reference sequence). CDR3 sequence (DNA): TGTGCCAGCAGCATGGGGACAGGGGGTAATGAGCAGTTCTTC. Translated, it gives CASSMGTGGNEQFF.

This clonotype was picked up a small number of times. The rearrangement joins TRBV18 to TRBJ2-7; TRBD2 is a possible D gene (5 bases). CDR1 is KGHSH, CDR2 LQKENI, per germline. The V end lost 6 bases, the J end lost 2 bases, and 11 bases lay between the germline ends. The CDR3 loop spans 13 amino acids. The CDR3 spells CASSRETTYEQYV. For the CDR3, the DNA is TGTGCCAGCTCCCGCGAGACTACCTACGAGCAGTACGTC.

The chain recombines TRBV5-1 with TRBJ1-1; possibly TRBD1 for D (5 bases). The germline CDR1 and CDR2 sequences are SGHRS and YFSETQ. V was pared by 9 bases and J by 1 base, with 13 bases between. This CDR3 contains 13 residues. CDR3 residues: CATGSGTNTEAFF. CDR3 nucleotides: TGCGCCACCGGGTCGGGGACGAACACTGAAGCTTTCTTT.

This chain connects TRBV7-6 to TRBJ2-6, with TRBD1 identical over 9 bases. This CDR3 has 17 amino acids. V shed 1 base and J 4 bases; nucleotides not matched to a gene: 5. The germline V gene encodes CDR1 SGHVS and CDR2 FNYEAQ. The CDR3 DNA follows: TGTGCCAGCAGCTTAGGGACAGGGGCCGCCGGGGCCAACGTCCTGACTTTC. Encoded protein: CASSLGTGAAGANVLTF.

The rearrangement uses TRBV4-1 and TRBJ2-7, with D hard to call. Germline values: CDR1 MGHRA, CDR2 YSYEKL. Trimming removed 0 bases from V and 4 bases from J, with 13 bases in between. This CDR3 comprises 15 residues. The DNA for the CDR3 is TGCGCCAGCAGCCAAGATTCGGTTAGCCTTTACGAGCAGTACGTC. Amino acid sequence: CASSQDSVSLYEQYV.

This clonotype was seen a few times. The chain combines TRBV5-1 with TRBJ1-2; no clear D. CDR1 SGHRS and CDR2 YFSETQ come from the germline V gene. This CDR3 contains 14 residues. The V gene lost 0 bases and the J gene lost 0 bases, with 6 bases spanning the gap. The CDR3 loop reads CASSLVSTNYGYTF. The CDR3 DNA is TGCGCCAGCAGCTTGGTATCTACTAACTATGGCTACACCTTC.

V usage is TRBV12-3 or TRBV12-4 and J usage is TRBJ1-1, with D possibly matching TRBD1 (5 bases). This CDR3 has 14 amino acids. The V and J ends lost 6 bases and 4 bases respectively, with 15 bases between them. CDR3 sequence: CASRSTGTATEAFF. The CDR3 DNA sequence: TGTGCCAGCAGATCTACCGGGACTGCCACTGAAGCTTTCTTT.

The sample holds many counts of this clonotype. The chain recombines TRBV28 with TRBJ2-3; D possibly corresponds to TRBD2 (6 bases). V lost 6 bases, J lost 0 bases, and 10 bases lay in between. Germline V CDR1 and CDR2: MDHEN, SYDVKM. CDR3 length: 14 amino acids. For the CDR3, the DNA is TGTGCCAGCAGACTCGGGGGTAGCACAGATACGCAGTATTTT. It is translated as CASRLGGSTDTQYF.

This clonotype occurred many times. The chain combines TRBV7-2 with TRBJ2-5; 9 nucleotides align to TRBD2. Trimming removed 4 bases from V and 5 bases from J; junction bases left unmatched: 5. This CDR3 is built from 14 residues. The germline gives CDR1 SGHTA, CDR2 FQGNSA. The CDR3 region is CASSWQTSGETQYF. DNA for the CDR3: TGTGCCAGCAGCTGGCAAACTAGCGGGGAGACCCAGTACTTC. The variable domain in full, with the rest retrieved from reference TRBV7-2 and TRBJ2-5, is GAGVSQSPSNKVTEKGKDVELRCDPISGHTALYWYRQSLGQGLEFLIYFQGNSAPDKSGLPSDRFSAERTGGSVSTLTIQRTQQEDSAVYLCASSWQTSGETQYFGPGTRLLVL.

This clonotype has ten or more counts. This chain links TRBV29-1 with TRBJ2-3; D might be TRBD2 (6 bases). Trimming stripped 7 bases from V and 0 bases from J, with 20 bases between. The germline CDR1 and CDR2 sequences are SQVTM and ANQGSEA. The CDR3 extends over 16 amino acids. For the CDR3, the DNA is TGCAGCGCCCGGGAGTCGCTAGCGAGGAGCACAGATACGCAGTATTTT. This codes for CSARESLARSTDTQYF.

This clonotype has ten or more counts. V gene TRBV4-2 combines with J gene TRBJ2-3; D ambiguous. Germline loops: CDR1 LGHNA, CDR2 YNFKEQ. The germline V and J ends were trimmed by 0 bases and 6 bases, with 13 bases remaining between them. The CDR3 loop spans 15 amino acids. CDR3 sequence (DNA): TGTGCCAGCAGCCAAGATGGCGCAAAAGGGGATACGCAGTATTTT. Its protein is CASSQDGAKGDTQYF.

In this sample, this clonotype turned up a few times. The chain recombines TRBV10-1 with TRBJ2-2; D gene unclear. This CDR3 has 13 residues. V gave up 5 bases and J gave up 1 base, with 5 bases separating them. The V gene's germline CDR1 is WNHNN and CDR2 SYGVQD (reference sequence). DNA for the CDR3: TGCGCCAGCAGTAAAGGGAACACCGGGGAGCTGTTTTTT. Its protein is CASSKGNTGELFF.